This T cell receptor beta chain is from a study of shared T cell receptors in the human thymus. The CDR3 has 16 amino acids. The V and J ends lost 4 bases and 5 bases respectively, with 21 bases between them. Germline assignment: CDR1 SGHRS and CDR2 YFSETQ. The method was immunoSEQ multiplex PCR; TCRdb's version includes in-frame clones alone and lacks a portion of them. The repertoire holds some 760,000 clones, with approximately 83% as singletons. The same sample was also used in a study of human thymus T cells. That paper adds: Surgeons resected thymus tissue during corrective heart surgery. V and J gene usage appeared biased in thymic and blood repertoires. Related studies noted strongly shared thymic repertoires across unrelated people.

This TCR was sampled from a girl under three years old with a congenital heart defect. Sequences were obtained from thymocytes. This sequence joins TRBV5-1 and TRBJ1-1; maybe TRBD1 (6 bases). In nucleotides, the CDR3 is TGCGCCAGCAGCCCGGGGCATTACAGGGTTGGGACTGAAGCTTTCTTT. It specifies CASSPGHYRVGTEAFF.